The rows below give T cell receptor beta chains drawn from one sample of a study of sequential checkpoint blockade in melanoma. Data came from immunoSEQ multiplex PCR; TCRdb stores just in-frame clones and leaves some out. The table shows roughly 10,000 clones, with around 56% occurring only once. Here the sequenced sample was CD8+ T cells sorted from blood (inferred from file names), taken from a patient given nivolumab and ipilimumab in sequence. These receptors all stem from a human donor with melanoma. The CDR3 runs from the conserved cysteine through the conserved F or W. A D gene is named only where the DNA matches it firmly. Clone size is given for some rows only: seen once, a few or many times, or a class if the clone is expanded.

D gene	clone size	V gene	CDR3 length	J gene	CDR3 DNA	CDR3 protein
NA	NA	TRBV10-2	11	TRBJ2-7	TGCGCCACCGCGCTTCCCTACGAGCAGTACTTC	CATALPYEQYF
TRBD2	NA	TRBV7-9	16	TRBJ2-1	TGTGCCAGCAGCGCTTTTGGACTAGCGGGCAACAATGAGCAGTTCTTC	CASSAFGLAGNNEQFF
TRBD2	few	TRBV7-9	14	TRBJ2-1	TGTGCCAGCAGCTTAGCCGGCGCGGGGGATGTGCAGTTCTTC	CASSLAGAGDVQFF
TRBD1	NA	TRBV30	13	TRBJ1-2	TGTGCCTGGTCTCTCGGGACAGGGGACGGCTACACCTTC	CAWSLGTGDGYTF
NA	NA	TRBV4-3	15	TRBJ1-2	TGCGCCAGCAGCCAAGACACTTGGGGGGGCTATGGCTACACCTTC	CASSQDTWGGYGYTF
TRBD1	NA	TRBV5-1	18	TRBJ1-1	TGCGCCAGCAGCCTACCACAGGACAGGGGGAGCATGAACACTGAAGCTTTCTTT	CASSLPQDRGSMNTEAFF
NA	medium-sized	TRBV30	13	TRBJ2-7	TGTGCCTGGAGTGTTGGAGGTGCGGGGGAGCAGTACTTC	CAWSVGGAGEQYF
TRBD1	once	TRBV7-6	15	TRBJ2-3	TGTGCCAGCAGCTCGTACAGGGGTATCCCAGATACGCAGTATTTT	CASSSYRGIPDTQYF
TRBD1	NA	TRBV5-1	14	TRBJ2-5	TGCGCCAGCAGCTACACGACAGGGAAAGAGACCCAGTACTTC	CASSYTTGKETQYF
TRBD2	NA	TRBV27	17	TRBJ2-7	TGTGCCAGCAGTTTTTCTCCCTCGACTAGCGGCATAAACGAGCAGTACTTC	CASSFSPSTSGINEQYF
NA	few	TRBV7-9	14	TRBJ1-3	TGTGCCAGCAGCTTAACGGGTCGGATAAACACCATATATTTT	CASSLTGRINTIYF
TRBD1	NA	TRBV6-4	16	TRBJ2-1	TGTGCCAGCAGTGAAAGCTTTCCTACAGGGGCTGATGAGCAGTTCTTC	CASSESFPTGADEQFF
TRBD1	NA	TRBV7-6	15	TRBJ2-1	TGTGCCAGCAGCTCCGGGACAGGGGCCTACAATGAGCAGTTCTTC	CASSSGTGAYNEQFF
NA	few	TRBV4-1	11	TRBJ2-1	TGCGCCAGCAGCCTTGGACAAGAGCAGTTCTTC	CASSLGQEQFF
TRBD1	NA	TRBV6-6	15	TRBJ2-1	TGTGCCAGCAGTACTCTGGGACAGGGAATGGATGAGCAGTTCTTC	CASSTLGQGMDEQFF
TRBD1	NA	TRBV25-1	14	TRBJ2-7	TGTGCCAGTGCCTCGGACAGGTCAACCTACGAGCAGTACTTC	CASASDRSTYEQYF
TRBD2	NA	TRBV7-9	17	TRBJ2-5	TGTGCCAGCAGCTTAGCGTTAGCTACGGGAGGCTGGGAGACCCAGTACTTC	CASSLALATGGWETQYF
TRBD1	NA	TRBV19	14	TRBJ2-1	TGTGCCAGTAGTCTCGGGACAGGGTTCAATGAGCAGTTCTTC	CASSLGTGFNEQFF
NA	NA	TRBV4-2	14	TRBJ1-1	TGTGCCAGCAGCCAAGCACACCAGAACACTGAAGCTTTCTTT	CASSQAHQNTEAFF
TRBD1	once	TRBV27	16	TRBJ1-6	TGTGCCAGCAGTCCCGAGGGACAGGGAGGTAATTCACCCCTCCACTTT	CASSPEGQGGNSPLHF
NA	few	TRBV27	13	TRBJ2-1	TGTGCCAGCAGTTTTTTGGGAGTAGATGAGCAGTTCTTC	CASSFLGVDEQFF
TRBD2	NA	TRBV7-9	12	TRBJ2-1	TGTGCCCAAGAGGGACTAGCCGGTGAGCAGTTCTTC	CAQEGLAGEQFF
TRBD2	NA	TRBV5-6	18	TRBJ2-1	TGTGCCAGCAGAAGACCCGGACTAGGGGCCAGCTCCTACAATGAGCAGTTCTTC	CASRRPGLGASSYNEQFF
NA	NA	TRBV7-9	16	TRBJ2-1	TGTGCCAGCAGCTTCATCGGAGTGGGAGTTTTCAATGAGCAGTTCTTC	CASSFIGVGVFNEQFF
NA	large	TRBV25-1	15	TRBJ2-1	TGTGCCAGCAGTGTCGACTTAGGGGTCTACAATGAGCAGTTCTTC	CASSVDLGVYNEQFF
NA	few	TRBV29-1	11	TRBJ1-2	TGCAGCGGGAGGTCCAACTATGGCTACACCTTC	CSGRSNYGYTF
NA	once	TRBV27	12	TRBJ2-7	TGTGCCAGCAGTTACTCAGCAGGCGAGCAGTACTTC	CASSYSAGEQYF
TRBD1	NA	TRBV7-8	16	TRBJ2-3	TGTGCCAGCAGTCCGACAGGGAACCCTTACACAGATACGCAGTATTTT	CASSPTGNPYTDTQYF
NA	NA	TRBV7-6	16	TRBJ2-2	TGTGCCAGCAGCACCCCCGGGACACCTAACACCGGGGAGCTGTTTTTT	CASSTPGTPNTGELFF
TRBD1	NA	TRBV29-1	13	TRBJ2-4	TGCAGCGTTGAAGGGACAGGCAAAAACATTCAGTACTTC	CSVEGTGKNIQYF
TRBD1	NA	TRBV5-6	16	TRBJ2-5	TGTGCCAGCAGTACGCGGGGACAGGGATATGAGGAGACCCAGTACTTC	CASSTRGQGYEETQYF
NA	NA	TRBV10-3	15	TRBJ2-2	TGTGCCATCAGTGACGCCGGGACTCGTTCCGGGGAGCTGTTTTTT	CAISDAGTRSGELFF
NA	NA	TRBV20-1	10	TRBJ2-1	TGCAGTGCCACACAAAATGAGCAGTTCTTC	CSATQNEQFF
NA	once	TRBV19	12	TRBJ2-2	TGTGCCAGTAGTACCCCGTACGGGGAGCTGTTTTTT	CASSTPYGELFF
NA	few	TRBV7-2	15	TRBJ2-3	TGTGCCAGCAGCTTAGGGGGCGCCGACACAGATACGCAGTATTTT	CASSLGGADTDTQYF
NA	NA	TRBV6-1	13	TRBJ1-2	TGTGCCAGCATCTCCGTGGACAGCTATGGCTACACCTTC	CASISVDSYGYTF
NA	NA	TRBV27	14	TRBJ2-7	TGTGCCAGCAGTCTAACAGGCAGCTCCTACGAGCAGTACTTC	CASSLTGSSYEQYF
TRBD1	NA	TRBV13	14	TRBJ1-2	TGTGCCAGCAGCTTGGGGGACAGGAGGGATGGCTACACCTTC	CASSLGDRRDGYTF
NA	medium-sized	TRBV10-2	16	TRBJ1-3	TGCGCCAGCAAGGTAGGACTCACCGAGTCTGGAAACACCATATATTTT	CASKVGLTESGNTIYF
NA	NA	TRBV27	16	TRBJ2-5	TGTGCCAGCAGTTTAGGGCCGGGACAGTCGGAGGGAGAGCAGTACTTC	CASSLGPGQSEGEQYF
TRBD2	NA	TRBV27	17	TRBJ2-1	TGTGCCAGCAGTTCCGGACTAGCGCTGAGCTCCTACAATGAGCAGTTCTTC	CASSSGLALSSYNEQFF
NA	NA	TRBV7-6	13	TRBJ2-1	TGTGCCAGCAGCCCCGGGGTATACAATGAGCAGTTCTTC	CASSPGVYNEQFF
NA	few	TRBV30	12	TRBJ2-1	TGTGCCTGGAGTAACTTGGGGCCTGAGCAGTTCTTC	CAWSNLGPEQFF
TRBD2	NA	TRBV7-2	17	TRBJ2-7	TGTGCCAGCAGCTTAGATTCGCGTGTGGGACTAGGTTCCGAGCAGTACTTC	CASSLDSRVGLGSEQYF
TRBD1	NA	TRBV9	14	TRBJ1-1	TGTGCCAGCGACCCTCAGGGGGCTAGGACTGAAGCTTTCTTT	CASDPQGARTEAFF
TRBD2	NA	TRBV7-8	16	TRBJ2-1	TGTGCCAGCAGCCGACTAGCGGGAGGTCCAGGACCTGAGCAGTTCTTC	CASSRLAGGPGPEQFF
NA	medium-sized	TRBV13	15	TRBJ1-5	TGTGCCAGCAGCCTGGGAGGGGTGGGCAATCAGCCCCAGCATTTT	CASSLGGVGNQPQHF
TRBD1	NA	TRBV19	15	TRBJ1-1	TGTGCCAGTAGTATAGATCCCCAGGGGGCCACTGAAGCTTTCTTT	CASSIDPQGATEAFF
TRBD2	NA	TRBV4-3	14	TRBJ2-2	TGCGCCAGCAGCCAAGATCAGAGCGGGAGAAGGCTGTTTTTT	CASSQDQSGRRLFF
NA	few	TRBV7-9	14	TRBJ2-7	TGTGCCAGCAGCTCTCAGACAAGGTCCTACGAGCAGTACTTC	CASSSQTRSYEQYF
TRBD1	medium-sized	TRBV19	15	TRBJ1-2	TGTGCCAGTAGCCCTGTCCCCACAGGGGGCTATGGCTACACCTTC	CASSPVPTGGYGYTF
TRBD1	NA	TRBV19	14	TRBJ2-7	TGTGCCAGTAGTCCCGGGACAGGGGCTTACGAGCAGTACTTC	CASSPGTGAYEQYF